This TCR beta chain stems from a study of shared clonotypes between healthy human individuals. Findings and caveats of the study: Few donors limited the genetic and exposure-history diversity represented. Rarefaction exposed incomplete sorted-subset sequencing despite large depth.

Comment on this clone: Antigen specificity is unknown.

CDR1 ENHRY and CDR2 SYGVKD come from the germline V gene. Trimming shortened V by 8 bases and J by 5 bases, and 12 bases separated the two germline ends. The CDR3 loop spans 12 amino acids. Naive CD8 isolation took CD45RO-negative cells positively selected for CCR7 and excluded terminally differentiated effector memory CD45RA+ cells. The method was immunoSEQ multiplex PCR; TCRdb's version includes in-frame clones alone and lacks a portion of them. This repertoire shows fewer than 1 million clones, about 96% found once; its top ten account for less than 0.25%. The origin of this receptor is a man aged 25-40 years in good health. Specimen: naive CD8+ T cells sorted from blood. The chain is built from TRBV10-3 and TRBJ1-2; a weak D match, TRBD1 (5 bases). The CDR3 protein is CAIGGSGYGYTF. The CDR3 coding sequence is TGTGCCATCGGGGGGAGTGGGTATGGCTACACCTTC.